This TCR beta chain is drawn from a study of PD-L1 blockade in urothelial cancer. Study summary: Once treatment had started, blood was analyzed at 3 weeks (second dose) and again at 6 weeks. Blood samples contained a median roughly 150,000 T cells.

Specified time point: peripheral blood 6 weeks after treatment start. Locally advanced or metastatic urothelial carcinoma was present in patients. Points on this clone: Its specificity is not known.

Trimming cost V 6 bases and J 3 bases, with 16 bases left between them. Germline CDR1 and CDR2: SGHNT and YENEEA. This CDR3 has 15 amino acids. Study-wide points: Durable-benefit patients had greater expansion of tumor-associated blood clones at 3 weeks.

Measured with immunoSEQ multiplex PCR; TCRdb has only the in-frame clones, and not every one. The sample has around 110,000 clones; 80% to 90% are singletons. Sample: PBMCs, taken around atezolizumab (anti-PD-L1) treatment. V gene TRBV11-3 combines with J gene TRBJ2-3; possibly TRBD2 for D (7 bases). The origin of this receptor is a man aged 55 to 69 with urothelial cancer. DNA of the CDR3: TGTGCCAGCAGTTCAAGGGGGGGGCGGACAGATACGCAGTATTTT. Translated, it gives CASSSRGGRTDTQYF.